The 17 T cell receptor beta chains given below trace back to one sample, sequenced in a study of T cell repertoires in cytomegalovirus infection. TCRdb reprocessed the reads via MiXCR and lists one record per CDR3 protein. This sample yields over 450,000 distinct CDR3 sequences, of which approximately 10% are seen a single time; around 9.6% belongs to the top ten. Source material: PBMCs. Receptors originate from a human donor in good health (CMV status not recorded). Some clones in this sample may be carry-over from other donors' samples.

The DNA for the CDR3 is TGTGCCAGCACTGTTACAACTAATGAAAAACTGTTTTTT. This translates into CASTVTTNEKLFF. The gene calls are TRBV2 and TRBJ1-4, with unresolved D. The CDR3 length is 13 residues. Trimming stripped 7 bases from V and 0 bases from J, with 6 bases between. Germline CDR1 and CDR2: SNHLY and FYNNEI.

J is TRBJ2-5 and V is TRBV18; D not certain. V was trimmed by 0 bases and J by 5 bases, leaving 10 bases between them. The CDR3 spans 14 residues. Germline CDR1 and CDR2: KGHSH and LQKENI. The CDR3 loop reads CASSPPPVGETQYF. For the CDR3, the DNA is TGTGCCAGCTCACCACCGCCTGTTGGGGAGACCCAGTACTTC.

This clonotype has a count of ten or more. The V gene is TRBV28, the J gene TRBJ2-3, with D hard to call. V lost 4 bases, J lost 5 bases, and 19 bases lay in between. This CDR3 is built from 16 residues. In germline, CDR1 is MDHEN, CDR2 SYDVKM. The CDR3 here is CASSSGAFLSLDTQYF. The CDR3 DNA is TGTGCCAGCAGTTCCGGCGCATTCTTAAGCCTAGATACGCAGTATTTT. The full variable domain, its missing parts supplied by reference TRBV28 and TRBJ2-3, is DVKVTQSSRYLVKRTGEKVFLECVQDMDHENMFWYRQDPGLGLRLIYFSYDVKMKEKGDIPEGYSVSREKKERFSLILESASTNQTSMYLCASSSGAFLSLDTQYFGPGTRLTVL.

This clonotype showed up many times. The V and J genes are TRBV6-1 and TRBJ2-7, with TRBD1 identical over 10 bases. The CDR3 runs to 17 residues. With 7 bases clipped from V and 2 bases from J, the junction kept 14 bases outside the gene matches. CDR1 MNHNS and CDR2 SASEGT come from the germline V gene. CDR3: CASTETGGQGVPYEQYF. For the CDR3, the DNA is TGTGCCAGCACCGAAACAGGCGGACAGGGGGTTCCCTACGAGCAGTACTTC.

The J gene is TRBJ1-1, the V gene TRBV14; D is unresolved. CDR3 size: 14 residues. V lost 4 bases, J lost 6 bases, and 15 bases lay in between. From germline, CDR1 is SGHDN and CDR2 FVKESK. In DNA, the CDR3 is TGTGCCAGCAGCCTCACTCCTGGAAGTGCTGAAGCTTTCTTT. Translated, it gives CASSLTPGSAEAFF.

This clonotype was found many times. The chain links TRBV6-2 or TRBV6-3 to TRBJ1-1, with D hard to call. CDR1 and CDR2 from the germline V gene are MNHEY and SVGEGT. Trimming stripped 4 bases from V and 2 bases from J, with 8 bases between. This CDR3 comprises 13 residues. The CDR3 region is CASSSHVNTEAFF. CDR3 nucleotide sequence: TGTGCCAGCAGTTCGCACGTTAACACTGAAGCTTTCTTT.

The DNA of the CDR3 is TGTGCCAGCAGCCACCTCGACAGATTCCAAGAGACCCAGTACTTC. Protein: CASSHLDRFQETQYF. The chain is built from TRBV3-1 and TRBJ2-5, with D possibly being TRBD1 (5 bases). Germline lookup yields CDR1 LGHDT and CDR2 YNNKEL (reference sequence). V gave up 3 bases and J gave up 1 base, with 12 bases separating them. CDR3 length equals 15 residues.

In regard to this clonotype: A single base separates this from a much larger clone, so it may be a read error. The rearrangement links TRBV7-2 to TRBJ2-2, with a possible D match to TRBD2 (6 bases). The CDR3 runs to 15 residues. Germline V gene lookup returns CDR1 SGHTA and CDR2 FQGNSA. CDR3 nucleotides: TGTGCCAGCAGCCCCGGGGCGGGACTTGGTGGGGAGATGTTTTTT. Its translation: CASSPGAGLGGEMFF.

This clonotype was detected ten times or more. V usage is TRBV7-9 and J usage is TRBJ1-1, with no clear D. This CDR3 spans 15 amino acids. V was shortened by 2 bases and J by 4 bases, with 14 bases between the two germline ends. Per germline, CDR1 SEHNR and CDR2 FQNEAQ (reference sequence). The CDR3 sequence: CASSLNGQPGTEAFF. The CDR3 nucleotides read TGTGCCAGCAGCTTAAACGGGCAGCCGGGCACTGAAGCTTTCTTT.

The gene calls are TRBV6-6 and TRBJ1-1; 9 nucleotides match TRBD1. Germline V gene lookup returns CDR1 MNHNY and CDR2 SVGAGI (reference sequence). The CDR3 loop spans 17 amino acids. Trimming at V came to 8 bases and at J to 4 bases, leaving 17 bases not matched to a gene. Here the CDR3 reads CASESYRGRGRSTEAFF. CDR3 DNA: TGTGCCAGCGAGTCCTACAGGGGGCGAGGGAGGTCCACTGAAGCTTTCTTT.

This clonotype was detected a few times. The V and J genes are TRBV2 and TRBJ1-4; D might be TRBD1 (5 bases). Germline V gene sequence: CDR1 SNHLY, CDR2 FYNNEI. CDR3 length: 14 residues. The germline V and J ends were trimmed by 10 bases and 10 bases, with 22 bases remaining between them. The CDR3 protein is CATTTETGGAKLFF. In DNA, the CDR3 is TGTGCCACCACGACTGAAACAGGAGGGGCAAAACTGTTTTTT.

This rearrangement joins TRBV20-1 to TRBJ1-5; TRBD1 might be the D (5 bases). V dropped 3 bases and J dropped 0 bases, with 9 bases sitting between them. This CDR3 contains 14 residues. From germline, CDR1 is DFQATT and CDR2 SNEGSKA (reference sequence). The DNA of the CDR3 is TGCAGTGCTAGGGGGGTTAGTAGCAATCAGCCCCAGCATTTT. It is translated as CSARGVSSNQPQHF.

The rearrangement uses TRBV20-1 and TRBJ2-3, with D perhaps matching TRBD1 or TRBD2 (5 bases each). Germline CDR1 and CDR2: DFQATT and SNEGSKA (reference sequence). V was trimmed by 6 bases and J by 1 base, leaving 17 bases between them. This CDR3 is built from 15 residues. In nucleotides, the CDR3 is TGCAGTGCATCACCGTTGGGGGACCGCACAGATACGCAGTATTTT. Protein: CSASPLGDRTDTQYF.

The CDR3 DNA reads as TGCGCCAGCAGTAAATCAGTCGGGGAAGCTGGAAACACCATATATTTT. Its protein is CASSKSVGEAGNTIYF. V is TRBV5-1 and J is TRBJ1-3; D unclear. Trimming left V 5 bases short and J 2 bases short, with 17 bases between. Germline values: CDR1 SGHRS, CDR2 YFSETQ. The CDR3 contains 16 residues.

Ten or more counts support this clonotype. V usage is TRBV2 and J usage is TRBJ2-1; D not certain. V shed 2 bases and J shed 4 bases, with 6 bases lying between them. The CDR3 runs to 13 residues. Germline values: CDR1 SNHLY, CDR2 FYNNEI. This CDR3 reads CASSERAYNEQFF. As DNA, the CDR3 is TGTGCCAGCAGTGAACGGGCTTACAATGAGCAGTTCTTC.

This clonotype has at least ten counts. V gene TRBV25-1 combines with J gene TRBJ1-4; D is uncertain. Trimming left V 8 bases short and J 6 bases short, with 16 bases between. CDR1 is MGHDK and CDR2 is SYGVNS in the germline V gene. The CDR3 consists of 14 residues. The CDR3: CASAGRKSYEKLFF. In DNA, the CDR3 is TGTGCCAGCGCTGGCAGGAAATCGTATGAAAAACTGTTTTTT. Looking up the rest from reference TRBV25-1 and TRBJ1-4 gives the full variable domain: EADIYQTPRYLVIGTGKKITLECSQTMGHDKMYWYQQDPGMELHLIHYSYGVNSTEKGDLSSESTVSRIRTEHFPLTLESARPSHTSQYLCASAGRKSYEKLFFGSGTQLSVL.

This clonotype was picked up a small number of times. V usage is TRBV6-5 and J usage is TRBJ1-1, with a possible D match to TRBD1 (5 bases). This CDR3 region has 16 residues. Between the trimmed V and J ends, which lost 7 bases and 0 bases, there was a span of 18 bases. CDR1 is MNHEY, CDR2 SVGAGI, per germline. CDR3 amino acids: CASTPPWGDMNTEAFF. The CDR3 DNA reads as TGTGCCAGCACCCCCCCCTGGGGCGACATGAACACTGAAGCTTTCTTT.